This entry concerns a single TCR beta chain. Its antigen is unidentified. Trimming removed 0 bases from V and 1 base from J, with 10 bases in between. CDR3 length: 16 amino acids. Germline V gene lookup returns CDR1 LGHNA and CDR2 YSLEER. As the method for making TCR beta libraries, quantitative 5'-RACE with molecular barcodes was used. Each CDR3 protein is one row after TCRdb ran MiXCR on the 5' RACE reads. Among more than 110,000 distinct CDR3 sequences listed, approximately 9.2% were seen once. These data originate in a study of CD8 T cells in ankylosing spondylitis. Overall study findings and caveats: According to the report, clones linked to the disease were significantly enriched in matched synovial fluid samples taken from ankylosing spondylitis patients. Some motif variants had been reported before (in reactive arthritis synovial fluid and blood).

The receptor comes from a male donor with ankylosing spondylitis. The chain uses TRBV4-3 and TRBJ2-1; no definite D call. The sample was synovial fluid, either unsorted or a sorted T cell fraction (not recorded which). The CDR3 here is CASSQDIGRSYNEQFF. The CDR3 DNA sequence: TGCGCCAGCAGCCAAGATATCGGGCGGTCCTACAATGAGCAGTTCTTC.